This TCR beta chain derives from a study of shared clonotypes between healthy human individuals. Study-wide context: Donor composition was a couple of women and three men, aged 18 to 49. Notes on the study in general: On the whole, naive subsets had larger estimated richness than memory subsets had.

Comments on this clone: What it binds is not known.

HIV-negative, healthy adults without recent acute infections or vaccinations were the donors. Original processing methods: Owing to the provision of junction-only sequences devoid of quality scores by immunoSEQ, filtering differed. Sequencing used immunoSEQ multiplex PCR; TCRdb keeps in-frame clones, though not all of them. V and J calls and clone size are given by that table; D and trimming were obtained from the DNA. The profile shows 2 million to 3 million clones, roughly 93% of them singletons. The germline V gene has CDR1 SGHDN and CDR2 FVKESK. This CDR3 region has 17 residues. The V end lost 3 bases, the J end lost 0 bases, and 12 bases lay between the germline ends.

The source material was naive CD4+ T cells from PBMCs. Subset: CD45RA+ positively selected. The chain couples TRBV14 to TRBJ2-6; unclear D gene. The sequence derives from a man aged 18 to 29 in good health. Some clones in this sample may be carry-over from other donors' samples. The DNA of the CDR3 is TGTGCCAGCAGCCAGGGGTATTCTATCTCTGGGGCCAACGTCCTGACTTTC. It encodes CASSQGYSISGANVLTF.